These T cell receptor beta chains were read from a single sample in a study of tumor-infiltrating lymphocytes in primary liver carcinoma. One entry per CDR3 protein, called by TCRdb with MiXCR from the multiplex PCR reads. The table includes 330,000 or so distinct CDR3 sequences, roughly two thirds detected once. Specimen: peripheral blood. The receptors shown here come from a man aged 35 to 55 with primary liver carcinoma and hepatitis B virus infection. CDR3s include the opening cysteine and the closing phenylalanine or tryptophan. A D gene is named only where the DNA matches it firmly. For some rows the clone size is stated as once, few or many, or as a class when expanded; others skip it.

cdr3_nt cdr3_aa j_call clone_size v_call d_call
TGTGCCAGCAGCCAAGATTTAGCCGGTTTGGCGGTAGATGAGCAGTTCTTC CASSQDLAGLAVDEQFF TRBJ2-1 - TRBV4-2 -
TGTGCCAGCAGTTACACGGAGGCAGTTGGAAACACCATATATTTT CASSYTEAVGNTIYF TRBJ1-3 - TRBV6-5 -
TGTGCCAACATCTTGGTAGCCAATGAGCAGTTCTTC CANILVANEQFF TRBJ2-1 - TRBV11-2 -
TGTGCCAGCAGCCATGAGGGTGAGCGGTACACTGAAGCTTTCTTT CASSHEGERYTEAFF TRBJ1-1 - TRBV5-5 -
TGTGCCAGCAGCCAAGCCCAGGATACTGAAGCTTTCTTT CASSQAQDTEAFF TRBJ1-1 - TRBV4-2 -
TGTGCCGGCAGTTTGGTAGCAGGAGGCCGAGATACGCAGTATTTT CAGSLVAGGRDTQYF TRBJ2-3 - TRBV12-3/TRBV12-4 -
TGTGCCAGCAGCTCCCCGGGGGGAGCAGATACGCAGTATTTT CASSSPGGADTQYF TRBJ2-3 many TRBV6-5 TRBD2
TGTGCCACTAAGGGACTAGCGGTTTCCTACGAGCAGTACTTC CATKGLAVSYEQYF TRBJ2-7 few TRBV6-2/TRBV6-3 TRBD2
TGTGCCAGCAGCCCGTGGTCGCGGGAGGGCTCCTACAATGAGCAGTTCTTC CASSPWSREGSYNEQFF TRBJ2-1 many TRBV11-2 TRBD2
TGTGCCAGCAGTAACAAGGACAATGAGCATTTCTTC CASSNKDNEHFF TRBJ2-1 - TRBV11-3 -
TGCGCCAGCAGCTTGGTACTAGCGGCTGACTACGAGCAGTACTTC CASSLVLAADYEQYF TRBJ2-7 - TRBV5-1 TRBD2
TGTGCCAGCAGTTACTCTCACAGGACAGGGGGTTCCTACGAGCAGTACTTC CASSYSHRTGGSYEQYF TRBJ2-7 few TRBV6-6 TRBD1
TGTGCCAGCAGTTATCGGTATAGCAATCAGCCCCAGCATTTT CASSYRYSNQPQHF TRBJ1-5 - TRBV6-2/TRBV6-3 -
TGTGCCAGCAGTCTACCGACAGGCTATCTGACCCAGTACTTC CASSLPTGYLTQYF TRBJ2-5 - TRBV12-3/TRBV12-4 -
TGCGCCAGCAGATTGGACCAGCTTGGGGAGCAGTACTTC CASRLDQLGEQYF TRBJ2-7 - TRBV5-1 -
TGTGCCAACAGCGCACAGCGGGGACCCTACGAGCAGTATTTC CANSAQRGPYEQYF TRBJ2-7 - TRBV4-2 TRBD2
TGCGCCAGCAGCCAAGATTCAAGGGGGACCGCGAACACCGGGGAGCTGCTTTTT CASSQDSRGTANTGELLF TRBJ2-2 - TRBV4-1 -
TGCGCCAGCAGCTTGGACCAAGGACAGGGGGCTTTT CASSLDQGQGAF TRBJ1-1 few TRBV5-1 TRBD1
TGCGCCAGCAACCAAGAGGGACAGATAAGCTACGAGCAGTACTTC CASNQEGQISYEQYF TRBJ2-7 - TRBV4-1 TRBD1
TGTGCCACTGACAGGGGGCTTACCGGGGAGTCGTTTTTT CATDRGLTGESFF TRBJ2-2 - TRBV11-2 TRBD1
TGTGCCAGCAGTCCGACAGGAGCTAATGAAAAACTGTTTTTT CASSPTGANEKLFF TRBJ1-4 - TRBV6-6 -
TGTGCCAGCAGTTCGGAGGGCAGCTCTGGAAACACCATATATTTT CASSSEGSSGNTIYF TRBJ1-3 many TRBV6-5 -
TGTGCCAGCAGCTCAACCGGGACAGGGGAAAATGAGCAGTTCTTC CASSSTGTGENEQFF TRBJ2-1 many TRBV11-2 TRBD1
TGTGCCAGCAGCCAAGATAACCTAGCGTTGACAGATACGCAGTATTTT CASSQDNLALTDTQYF TRBJ2-3 many TRBV4-2 -
TGTGACAGCATCACCGGGACAGGGAATGAGCAGTTCTTC CDSITGTGNEQFF TRBJ2-1 - TRBV7-8 TRBD1
TGCGCCAGCAGCTTGGCGGACGGAGATACGCAGTATTTT CASSLADGDTQYF TRBJ2-3 - TRBV5-1 -
TGCGCCAGCAGCGAGGCTAGCGGGGGCTCCTACGAGCAGTACTTC CASSEASGGSYEQYF TRBJ2-7 few TRBV4-1 TRBD2
- CASSFGNGPATQYF TRBJ2-3 - TRBV11-1 -
TGTGCCAGCAGCCGAGCACAGGGGGAGAGCTACGAGCGGTACTTC CASSRAQGESYERYF TRBJ2-7 - TRBV13 TRBD1
TGTGCCATCAGGGCCCCAGGTTTGAACACTGAAGCTTTCTTT CAIRAPGLNTEAFF TRBJ1-1 - TRBV5-4 -
TGTGCCACCTCCGGGGCCACAGATACGCAGTATTTT CATSGATDTQYF TRBJ2-3 - TRBV24-1 -
TGTGCCAGGAGTGAACGAGCCCGGCAGGGCAGGGAGAATCAGCCCCAGCATTTT CARSERARQGRENQPQHF TRBJ1-5 - TRBV6-1 -
TGTGCCAGCAGTTACTGGCAGGGGGCTAGTGAGCAGTTCTTC CASSYWQGASEQFF TRBJ2-1 many TRBV6-2/TRBV6-3 TRBD1
TGTGCCATCAGTGCTCGGGCTAGCGGGGACACATACAATGAGCAGTTCTTC CAISARASGDTYNEQFF TRBJ2-1 few TRBV10-3 TRBD2
TGCGCCAGCAGCCCCATAGCGGAGGGCATAGATACGCGGTATTTT CASSPIAEGIDTRYF TRBJ2-3 - TRBV4-3 -
TGTGCCAGCAGCCAAGAGGGGCAGGCAAATAATTCACCCCTCCACTTT CASSQEGQANNSPLHF TRBJ1-6 many TRBV4-2 -
TGTGCCAGCAGTCTGACTAGCGATGAGCAGTTCTTC CASSLTSDEQFF TRBJ2-1 many TRBV6-1 TRBD2
TGTGCCAGCAGTTTGGGGAGGAGCGGGAGCCCGTTCTTC CASSLGRSGSPFF TRBJ2-1 many TRBV12-3/TRBV12-4 TRBD2
TGTGCCAGCGGGGCGGGGACTAGCGGGATCTTTGAGCAGTACTTC CASGAGTSGIFEQYF TRBJ2-7 - TRBV28 TRBD2
TGTGCCATCAGTGACAATCTTGGCCAATACGAGCAGTACTTC CAISDNLGQYEQYF TRBJ2-7 few TRBV10-3 -
TGTGCCAGCAGTTCCTCGGGACAAGTGGCTGAAGCTTTCTTT CASSSSGQVAEAFF TRBJ1-1 many TRBV6-6 -
TGTGCCAGCAGTTCAACTAGCGGGAAAGAGACCCAGTACTTC CASSSTSGKETQYF TRBJ2-5 few TRBV12-3/TRBV12-4 TRBD2
TGTGCCAGCAGTCACGGGACTAGCGGGATATACGAGCAGTACTTC CASSHGTSGIYEQYF TRBJ2-7 - TRBV6-5 TRBD2
TGTGCCAGCAGGTCGAGATTTGAGCAGCTCTTC CASRSRFEQLF TRBJ2-1 - TRBV6-5 -
TGTGCCAGCAGCTTAGTACCTAGCGGGTGGCCCTACGGGCAGTACTTC CASSLVPSGWPYGQYF TRBJ2-7 - TRBV11-2 TRBD2
TGTGCCGGCAGCTTAGTTTGGAGCGGGAGCAGCGAGCAGTACTTC CAGSLVWSGSSEQYF TRBJ2-7 - TRBV11-2 TRBD2
TGTGCCAGCACCCGACTAGCGGGAGCGTCCTACAATGAGCAGTTCTTC CASTRLAGASYNEQFF TRBJ2-1 many TRBV12-3/TRBV12-4 TRBD2
TGTGCCAGCAACTCCAGGGACTTAAAGAATGAGCAGTTCTTC CASNSRDLKNEQFF TRBJ2-1 - TRBV11-2 -
TGTAGCGTTAATAGCGGGGGAGTAGGGTCTGGCTACACCTTC CSVNSGGVGSGYTF TRBJ1-2 few TRBV29-1 -
TGTGCCAGCTGTTACGAGGTACCCTACGAGCAATACTTC CASCYEVPYEQYF TRBJ2-7 - TRBV6-2/TRBV6-3 -
TGTGCCAACAGCCCCGCCGGGGCGGGACAGGGGAAACAGTACTTC CANSPAGAGQGKQYF TRBJ2-7 - TRBV13 TRBD1
TGCGCCAGCAAGGACAGGACCTACACAGATACGCAGTATTTT CASKDRTYTDTQYF TRBJ2-3 few TRBV10-2 TRBD1
TGTGCCAGCAGCCCTGGGGGGAATTCGGCTGAAGCTTTCTTT CASSPGGNSAEAFF TRBJ1-1 - TRBV12-3/TRBV12-4 -
TGCGCCAGCAGTTTGGACCCCGAAGGTGAGCAGTTCTTC CASSLDPEGEQFF TRBJ2-1 - TRBV5-1 -
TGTGCCAGCAGCTTGTTTTTCTCAGGAGGGACCGGGGAGCTGTTTTTT CASSLFFSGGTGELFF TRBJ2-2 - TRBV5-6 -
TGTGCCAGCAGCCAAGGGAGATCCTACAATGGGCAGTTCTTC CASSQGRSYNGQFF TRBJ2-1 - TRBV11-3 -
TGCGTCAGCAGCTCTCGACAGGGGGCAGGTGGCTACACCTTC CVSSSRQGAGGYTF TRBJ1-2 - TRBV11-2 TRBD1
TGTGCCAGCTGCCGAAGGGGGTCTAGCGAGTACTACGAGCAGTACTTC CASCRRGSSEYYEQYF TRBJ2-7 - TRBV11-2 -
TGTGCCCGTGGGACAGGGAATCGGAACACCATATATTTT CARGTGNRNTIYF TRBJ1-3 - TRBV11-1 TRBD1